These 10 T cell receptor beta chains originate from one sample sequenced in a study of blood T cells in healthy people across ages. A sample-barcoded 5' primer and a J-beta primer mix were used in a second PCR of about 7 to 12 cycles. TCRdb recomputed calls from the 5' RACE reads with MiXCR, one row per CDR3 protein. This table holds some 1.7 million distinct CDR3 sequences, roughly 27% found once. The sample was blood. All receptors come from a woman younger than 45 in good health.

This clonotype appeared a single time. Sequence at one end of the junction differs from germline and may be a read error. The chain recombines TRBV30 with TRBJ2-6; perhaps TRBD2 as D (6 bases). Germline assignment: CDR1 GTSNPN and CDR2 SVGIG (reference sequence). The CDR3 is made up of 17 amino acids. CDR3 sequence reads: CAFRRGWGVSGANALTF. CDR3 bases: TGTGCCTTTCGCAGAGGGTGGGGGGTTTCTGGGGCCAACGCCCTGACTTTC.

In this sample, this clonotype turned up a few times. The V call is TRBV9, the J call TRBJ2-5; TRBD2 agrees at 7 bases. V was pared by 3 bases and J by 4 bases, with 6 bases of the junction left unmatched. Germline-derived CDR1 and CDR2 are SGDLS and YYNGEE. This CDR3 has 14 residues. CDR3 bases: TGTGCCAGCAGCGCGGGACTATTGGGAGAGACCCAGTACTTC. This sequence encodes CASSAGLLGETQYF.

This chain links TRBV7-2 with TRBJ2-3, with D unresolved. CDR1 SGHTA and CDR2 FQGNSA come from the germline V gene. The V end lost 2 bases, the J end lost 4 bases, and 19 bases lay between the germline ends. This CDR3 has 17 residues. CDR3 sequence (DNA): TGTGCCAGCAGCTTAAAGGCTCGGCAGCTAGTCGCAGATACGCAGTATTTT. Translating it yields CASSLKARQLVADTQYF.

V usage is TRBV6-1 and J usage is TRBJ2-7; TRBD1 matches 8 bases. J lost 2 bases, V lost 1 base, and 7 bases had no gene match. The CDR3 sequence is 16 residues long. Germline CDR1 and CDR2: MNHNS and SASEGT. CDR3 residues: CASSEGGQDHPYEQYF. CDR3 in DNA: TGTGCCAGCAGTGAAGGGGGACAGGACCATCCCTACGAGCAGTACTTC.

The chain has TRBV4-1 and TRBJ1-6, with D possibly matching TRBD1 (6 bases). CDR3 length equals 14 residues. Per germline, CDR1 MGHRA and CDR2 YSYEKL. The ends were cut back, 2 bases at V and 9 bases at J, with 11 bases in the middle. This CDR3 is CASSQLQGFSPLHF. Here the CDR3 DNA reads TGCGCCAGCAGCCAATTACAGGGCTTTTCACCCCTCCACTTT.

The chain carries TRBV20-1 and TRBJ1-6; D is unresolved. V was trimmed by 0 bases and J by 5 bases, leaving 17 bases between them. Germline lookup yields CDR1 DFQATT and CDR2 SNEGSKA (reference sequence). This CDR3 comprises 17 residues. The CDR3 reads CSAREPGRRPNNSPLHF. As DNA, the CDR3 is TGCAGTGCTAGAGAACCGGGCCGCCGACCAAATAATTCACCCCTCCACTTT.

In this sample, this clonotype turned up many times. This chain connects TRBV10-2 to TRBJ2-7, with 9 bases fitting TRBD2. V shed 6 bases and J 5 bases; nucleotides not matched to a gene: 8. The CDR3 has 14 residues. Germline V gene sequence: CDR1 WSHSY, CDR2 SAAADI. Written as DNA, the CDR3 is TGCGCCAGCAGGGTAGCGGGAGTGGAGAACGAGCAGTACTTC. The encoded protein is CASRVAGVENEQYF.

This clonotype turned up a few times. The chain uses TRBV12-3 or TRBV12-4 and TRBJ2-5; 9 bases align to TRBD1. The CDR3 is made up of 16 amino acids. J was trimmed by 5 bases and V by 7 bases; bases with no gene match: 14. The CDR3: CASTDSGTGSGETQYF. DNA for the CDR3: TGTGCCAGCACCGACTCCGGGACAGGGTCGGGTGAGACCCAGTACTTC.

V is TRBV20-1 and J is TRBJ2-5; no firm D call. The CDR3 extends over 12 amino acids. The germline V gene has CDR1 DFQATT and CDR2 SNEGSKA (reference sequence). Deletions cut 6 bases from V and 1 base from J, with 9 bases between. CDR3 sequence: CSAYQFQETQYF. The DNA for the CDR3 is TGCAGTGCCTATCAGTTCCAAGAGACCCAGTACTTC.

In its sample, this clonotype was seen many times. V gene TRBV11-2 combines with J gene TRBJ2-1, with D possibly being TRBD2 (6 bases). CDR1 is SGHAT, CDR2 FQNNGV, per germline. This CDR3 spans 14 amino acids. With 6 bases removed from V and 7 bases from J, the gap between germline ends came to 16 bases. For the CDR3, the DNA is TGTGCCAGCAGGCGTGGCGGGATGAAGAATGAGCAGTTCTTC. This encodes CASRRGGMKNEQFF.